This T cell receptor (beta chain) was identified during a study of blood T cell repertoires in COVID-19. The wider study: Italy, Spain and the United States were the sources of the convalescent and acute COVID-19 samples. T cells, B-cell-depleted T cells, or PBMCs supplied cDNA or gDNA.

In the authors' methods: Reference gene primer amplification yielded estimated nucleated cell counts. Clones were sequenced by immunoSEQ multiplex PCR, and TCRdb holds only the in-frame ones, with some missing. D and trimming were read from the DNA, whereas the V and J calls and clone size are those reported in that table. The repertoire holds roughly 120,000 clones, with approximately 82% as singletons. The J segment lost 10 bases and the V segment lost 1 base, leaving 7 bases of the junction unmatched. The CDR3 has 14 amino acids. CDR1 and CDR2 from the germline V gene are SGHTA and FQGTGA. V and J are TRBV7-3 and TRBJ2-1, with 7 bases fitting TRBD2. The sequence was obtained from a man between 65 and 85 years old with active or convalescent COVID-19. The sample comprised peripheral blood. CDR3 residues: CASSLMAGAPEQFF. In DNA, the CDR3 is TGTGCCAGCAGCTTAATGGCGGGAGCCCCCGAGCAGTTCTTC.